The 32 T cell receptor beta chains below all came from one sample that was sequenced in a study of blood T cell repertoires in COVID-19. Assay: immunoSEQ multiplex PCR; the TCRdb copy retains only in-frame clones and omits some. The table lists just under 150,000 clones, over 65% of them singletons. Sequencing was performed on peripheral blood. Source of these receptors: a human donor in a cohort sampled during active COVID-19.

The chain joins TRBV2 to TRBJ1-5; D gene ambiguous. The V gene's germline CDR1 is SNHLY and CDR2 FYNNEI. The V end lost 6 bases, the J end lost 0 bases, and 18 bases lay between the germline ends. CDR3 length: 17 amino acids. The CDR3 here is CASRAGLGVDSNQPQHF. CDR3 nucleotides: TGTGCCAGCAGGGCCGGACTAGGAGTGGATAGCAATCAGCCCCAGCATTTT.

The chain links TRBV11-2 to TRBJ1-2; maybe TRBD1 (6 bases). CDR1 SGHAT and CDR2 FQNNGV come from the germline V gene. V dropped 1 base and J dropped 5 bases, with 14 bases sitting between them. The CDR3 is made up of 15 amino acids. The CDR3 DNA is TGTGCCAGCAGCTTAGTTGGGGGCCCCCATTATGGCTACACCTTC. Its translation: CASSLVGGPHYGYTF.

This clone has only a few counts. The rearrangement links TRBV27 to TRBJ1-1; D uncertain. Germline V gene sequence: CDR1 MNHEY, CDR2 SMNVEV (reference sequence). The CDR3 extends over 16 amino acids. The V end lost 3 bases, the J end lost 5 bases, and 19 bases lay between the germline ends. CDR3 DNA: TGTGCCAGCAGTTTCGAAGGTTGGGAGGGTAAAACTGAAGCTTTCTTT. Translation: CASSFEGWEGKTEAFF.

The CDR3 is CASSLFQQETQYF. CDR3 bases: TGTGCCAGCAGCTTATTCCAGCAAGAGACCCAGTACTTC. This chain joins TRBV7-9 and TRBJ2-5; no clear D gene. The CDR3 is 13 residues long. CDR1 is SEHNR, CDR2 FQNEAQ, per germline (reference sequence). V was trimmed by 2 bases and J by 2 bases, leaving 6 bases between them.

The J gene is TRBJ1-1, the V gene TRBV2, with D hard to call. Between the trimmed V and J ends, which lost 7 bases and 4 bases, there was a span of 10 bases. CDR1 and CDR2 (germline): SNHLY, FYNNEI. The CDR3 is made up of 12 amino acids. The CDR3 coding sequence is TGTGCCAGCAAACGAGGAGGCACTGAAGCTTTCTTT. Translation: CASKRGGTEAFF.

There are a few counts of this clone. The chain recombines TRBV24-1 with TRBJ2-7; maybe TRBD1 (5 bases). The germline gives CDR1 KGHDR, CDR2 SFDVKD. V lost 3 bases and J lost 4, with 12 bases in between. This CDR3 comprises 14 residues. Written as DNA, the CDR3 is TGTGCCACCAGTGATCATGGGGCAGTTTACGAGCAGTACGTC. Encoded protein: CATSDHGAVYEQYV.

In regard to this clone: The germline gene is not matched at one end of the junction; a read error may be the cause. This chain uses TRBV6-1 with TRBJ2-7; 7 nucleotides agree with TRBD1. Germline V gene lookup returns CDR1 MNHNS and CDR2 SASEGT. This CDR3 is built from 11 residues. The CDR3 here is CASSERQGTLF. CDR3 in DNA: TGTGCCAGCAGTGAAAGACAGGGAACCCTGTTC.

Note on this clone: At the DNA level, this CDR3 is encoded by other sequences in the same sample as well. The genes are TRBV12-3 or TRBV12-4 and TRBJ1-5; D perhaps matches TRBD1 (6 bases). CDR3 length: 13 amino acids. Trimming shortened V by 2 bases and J by 4 bases, and 6 bases separated the two germline ends. As DNA, the CDR3 is TGTGCCAGCAGTTTACAGGGGAATCAGCCCCAGCATTTT. Translation: CASSLQGNQPQHF.

About this clone itself: This may stem from a read error, because a much larger clone lies one nucleotide away. The chain has TRBV6-5 and TRBJ1-1, with a possible D match to TRBD1 (6 bases). Trimming cost V 6 bases and J 1 base, with 9 bases left between them. CDR3 length: 13 amino acids. Germline V gene sequence: CDR1 MNHEY, CDR2 SVGAGI. CDR3 region: CASSRGRNTEAFF. The CDR3 nucleotides read TGTGCCAGCAGCAGGGGCCGGAACACTGAAGCTTTCTTT.

The gene calls are TRBV18 and TRBJ2-5; 10 bases are shared with TRBD1. V lost 3 bases and J lost 4; bases outside the gene matches: 5. CDR3 length: 15 residues. The germline gives CDR1 KGHSH, CDR2 LQKENI. The CDR3 DNA follows: TGTGCCAGCTCACCGGGGACAGGGGAGGCAGAGACCCAGTACTTC. Amino acid sequence: CASSPGTGEAETQYF.

V usage is TRBV2 and J usage is TRBJ1-5; 7 nucleotides line up with TRBD1. CDR1 is SNHLY and CDR2 is FYNNEI in the germline V gene. This CDR3 comprises 13 residues. J was trimmed by 9 bases and V by 8 bases; bases with no gene match: 10. The CDR3: CASGRQGFRPQHF. The DNA of the CDR3 is TGTGCCAGCGGAAGACAGGGTTTTCGGCCCCAGCATTTT. The full variable domain, its missing parts supplied by reference TRBV2 and TRBJ1-5, is EPEVTQTPSHQVTQMGQEVILRCVPISNHLYFYWYRQILGQKVEFLVSFYNNEISEKSEIFDDQFSVERPDGSNFTLKIRSTKLEDSAMYFCASGRQGFRPQHFGDGTRLSIL.

The chain recombines TRBV28 with TRBJ2-3; D perhaps matches TRBD2 (6 bases). The CDR3 spans 15 residues. Germline CDR1 MDHEN, CDR2 SYDVKM. V lost 3 bases and J 5 bases, leaving 15 bases between the germline ends. CDR3 sequence (DNA): TGTGCCAGCAGTTTTTTCCGCGGGGTCCGAGATACGCAGTATTTT. Its translation: CASSFFRGVRDTQYF.

The chain links TRBV7-9 to TRBJ1-4, with 8 bases fitting TRBD1. The CDR3 is made up of 16 amino acids. The junction had 11 bases not matched to a gene; V was cut back by 4 bases and J by 7 bases. Germline CDR1 SEHNR, CDR2 FQNEAQ (reference sequence). CDR3 DNA: TGTGCCAGCAGCTCTCCCCTGGACAGGGATGGTGAAAAACTGTTTTTT. Its translation is CASSSPLDRDGEKLFF.

The chain is built from TRBV15 and TRBJ2-5; no definite D call. From germline, CDR1 is LNHNV and CDR2 YYDKDF (reference sequence). The V end was cut by 0 bases, the J end by 4 bases, with 6 bases between. There are 13 residues in the CDR3. CDR3 sequence: CATSRDRLETQYF. The CDR3, as DNA: TGTGCCACCAGCAGAGATCGTCTAGAGACCCAGTACTTC.

Written as DNA, the CDR3 is TGTGCCAGCAGCTTGCAGGGGGCCAGCACTGAAGCTTTCTTT. This translates into CASSLQGASTEAFF. The chain recombines TRBV5-4 with TRBJ1-1; 8 positions match TRBD1. Germline V gene lookup returns CDR1 SGHNT and CDR2 YYREEE (reference sequence). The CDR3 is made up of 14 amino acids. J gave up 4 bases and V 1 base, and 3 bases lay outside the gene matches.

This chain uses TRBV19 with TRBJ1-5, with no clear D. V was pared by 0 bases and J by 6 bases, with 12 bases between. Germline CDR1 is LNHDA and CDR2 is SQIVND (reference sequence). The CDR3 is 15 amino acids. This chain's CDR3 is CASSIDGEEGQPQHF. The CDR3 region has the DNA TGTGCCAGTAGTATAGATGGGGAAGAGGGTCAGCCCCAGCATTTT.

The V gene is TRBV6-5, the J gene TRBJ1-3; D gene ambiguous. Germline CDR1 MNHEY, CDR2 SVGAGI. The CDR3 sequence is 12 residues long. V was cut by 8 bases and J by 13 bases, with 18 bases left in between. Here the CDR3 reads CASSDEGTRIYF. CDR3 bases: TGTGCCAGCTCGGATGAGGGAACACGGATATATTTT.

This chain joins TRBV2 and TRBJ1-2; D is perhaps TRBD1 (5 bases). CDR1 and CDR2 (germline): SNHLY, FYNNEI. This CDR3 spans 14 amino acids. With 3 bases removed from V and 4 bases from J, the gap between germline ends came to 12 bases. The CDR3 region is CASSDQTGVYGYTF. Here the CDR3 DNA reads TGTGCCAGCAGTGATCAGACGGGGGTCTATGGCTACACCTTC.

This chain links TRBV5-1 with TRBJ2-1, with D perhaps TRBD2 (5 bases). V gave up 4 bases and J gave up 5 bases, with 13 bases separating them. In germline, CDR1 is SGHRS, CDR2 YFSETQ. The CDR3 is made up of 14 amino acids. CDR3 in DNA: TGCGCCAGCAGCGCCCCGGGGATCAACAATGAGCAGTTCTTC. Protein: CASSAPGINNEQFF.

The genes are TRBV30 and TRBJ1-2; 11 bases agree with TRBD1. With V trimmed by 2 bases and J by 4 bases, 3 bases remained unmatched. The CDR3 sequence is 14 residues long. In germline, CDR1 is GTSNPN, CDR2 SVGIG (reference sequence). In DNA, the CDR3 is TGTGCCTGGAGTTGGACAGGGGGCGGCTATGGCTACACCTTC. Translating it yields CAWSWTGGGYGYTF.

The gene calls are TRBV23-1 and TRBJ2-1; possible D gene TRBD1, 6 bases. TRBV23-1 counts as an open reading frame of uncertain function. Trimming took 4 bases from V and 2 from J, leaving 24 bases between them. The CDR3 is 19 amino acids. CDR3 DNA: TGCGCCAGCAGTCCGCCCTACCCCAGGACAGTCGTTACCTACAATGAGCAGTTCTTC. Protein: CASSPPYPRTVVTYNEQFF.

The chain combines TRBV4-1 with TRBJ1-5, with 9 nucleotides matching TRBD1. The CDR3 runs 13 residues. The junction had 5 bases not matched to a gene; V was cut back by 4 bases and J by 10 bases. Germline assignment: CDR1 MGHRA and CDR2 YSYEKL. Written as DNA, the CDR3 is TGCGCCAGCAGCCGGGACAGGGTTGAACCCCAGCATTTT. Translated: CASSRDRVEPQHF.

This chain joins TRBV30 and TRBJ1-3, with 10 bases matching TRBD1. The length of the CDR3 is 14 residues. V lost 8 bases, J lost 2 bases, and 6 bases stayed unmatched. CDR1 GTSNPN and CDR2 SVGIG come from the germline V gene (reference sequence). The CDR3 spells CAQGQGYPGNTIYF. CDR3 DNA sequence: TGTGCCCAGGGACAGGGGTACCCTGGAAACACCATATATTTT.

V gene TRBV6-5 combines with J gene TRBJ1-3, with a possible D match to TRBD1 (5 bases). Per the germline V gene, CDR1 is MNHEY and CDR2 is SVGAGI. The V end was cut by 4 bases, the J end by 4 bases, with 14 bases between. The CDR3 sequence is 15 residues long. CDR3 DNA sequence: TGTGCCAGCAGTTTTGGGGAGGGGCTGGGAAACACCATATATTTT. Protein sequence: CASSFGEGLGNTIYF.

The chain carries TRBV7-2 and TRBJ1-6; the match to TRBD1 covers 10 bases. Germline CDR1 reads SGHTA; CDR2 reads FQGNSA. The trim removed 4 bases at V and 10 bases at J, leaving 7 bases unmatched. This CDR3 has 15 residues. CDR3 in amino acids: CASSYRDRGDSPLHF. The DNA of the CDR3 is TGTGCCAGCAGCTACCGGGACAGGGGCGACTCACCCCTCCACTTT.

The CDR3 loop reads CASSVGSAGGGDTQYF. The CDR3, as DNA: TGTGCCAGCAGCGTAGGAAGCGCAGGTGGGGGGGATACGCAGTATTTT. This chain connects TRBV9 to TRBJ2-3; possible D gene TRBD2, 6 bases. V was trimmed by 0 bases and J by 6 bases, leaving 17 bases between them. This CDR3 spans 16 amino acids. Germline lookup yields CDR1 SGDLS and CDR2 YYNGEE.

The V and J genes are TRBV7-9 and TRBJ2-7; unclear D gene. V was trimmed by 2 bases and J by 2 bases, leaving 4 bases between them. From germline, CDR1 is SEHNR and CDR2 FQNEAQ (reference sequence). The CDR3 sequence is 12 residues long. CDR3 sequence reads: CASSLLTYEQYF. The CDR3 nucleotides read TGTGCCAGCAGCTTATTAACCTACGAGCAGTACTTC.

The chain couples TRBV6-5 to TRBJ2-3; possibly TRBD1 for D (6 bases). The CDR3 contains 14 residues. The germline V gene has CDR1 MNHEY and CDR2 SVGAGI. Trimming left V 11 bases short and J 6 bases short, with 21 bases between. The CDR3 region is CAGAKQGRPDTQYF. CDR3 bases: TGTGCCGGAGCTAAACAGGGAAGGCCCGATACGCAGTATTTT.

V and J are TRBV5-1 and TRBJ2-1; 8 bases are a match to TRBD1. CDR3 length: 18 amino acids. Per the germline V gene, CDR1 is SGHRS and CDR2 is YFSETQ. Trimming removed 4 bases from V and 4 bases from J; junction bases left unmatched: 16. The DNA for the CDR3 is TGCGCCAGCAGCCTCTCCGCCAGGGGGCGGGTCGGGTACAATGAGCAGTTCTTC. This gives the protein CASSLSARGRVGYNEQFF.

This clone was detected only a few times. The V gene is TRBV6-4, the J gene TRBJ2-2, with TRBD1 as a possible D gene (5 bases). Germline assignment: CDR1 MRHNA and CDR2 SNTAGT. Trimming removed 4 bases from V and 2 bases from J, with 8 bases in between. CDR3 length: 14 amino acids. The CDR3 loop is CASSGQINTGELFF. The CDR3 coding sequence is TGTGCCAGCAGTGGACAGATTAACACCGGGGAGCTGTTTTTT.

V is TRBV7-8 and J is TRBJ1-1, with D possibly matching TRBD1 (6 bases). The CDR3 is made up of 14 amino acids. V gave up 7 bases and J gave up 0 bases, with 12 bases separating them. CDR1 and CDR2 (germline): SGHVS, FQNEAQ. Here the CDR3 DNA reads TGTGCCAGCACCCCGGGACACCTGAACACTGAAGCTTTCTTT. Translating gives CASTPGHLNTEAFF.

The chain couples TRBV19 to TRBJ1-1; the match to TRBD1 covers 9 bases. V shed 6 bases, J shed 5 bases, and the junction held 7 bases outside the gene matches. This CDR3 has 14 amino acids. Looked up from germline, CDR1 is LNHDA and CDR2 is SQIVND (reference sequence). The CDR3 nucleotides are TGTGCCAGTAGCCGGACAGGGGAGGGGACTGAAGCTTTCTTT. Its protein product is CASSRTGEGTEAFF.